This T cell receptor beta chain emerged from a study of technical replicates of blood from a few donors. The V end lost 5 bases, the J end lost 4 bases, and 20 bases lay between the germline ends. CDR1 LNHNV and CDR2 YYDKDF come from the germline V gene (reference sequence). This CDR3 has 16 residues. The protocol was immunoSEQ multiplex PCR, while the TCRdb copy is restricted to in-frame clones and leaves out a portion. The data show approximately 76,000 clones, roughly 97% seen once. Material for sequencing was T cells isolated from PBMCs. The gene calls are TRBV15 and TRBJ1-2; D not resolved. The clonotype comes from a human donor in good health. The CDR3 region is CATSSPGSLLRYGYTF. CDR3 in DNA: TGTGCCACCAGCTCCCCCGGGTCCCTTTTGCGCTATGGCTACACCTTC.